This TCR beta chain was retrieved from a study of blood T cell repertoires in COVID-19. The J segment lost 3 bases and the V segment lost 5 bases, leaving 11 bases of the junction unmatched. Germline values: CDR1 SGHTA, CDR2 FQGNSA. The CDR3 is 16 residues long. Method: immunoSEQ multiplex PCR; TCRdb's copy keeps in-frame clones and lacks some. The profile shows around 60,000 clones, around 90% of them singletons. V gene TRBV7-2 combines with J gene TRBJ2-7; the match to TRBD1 covers 9 bases. The sequence derives from an elderly woman with active COVID-19. The sample was peripheral blood. CDR3 nucleotide sequence: TGTGCCAGCAGCCCGCAGGGGACAGGGCCTCTCTACGAGCAGTACTTC. Protein product: CASSPQGTGPLYEQYF. Supplemented by reference TRBV7-2 and TRBJ2-7, the full variable domain reads GAGVSQSPSNKVTEKGKDVELRCDPISGHTALYWYRQSLGQGLEFLIYFQGNSAPDKSGLPSDRFSAERTGGSVSTLTIQRTQQEDSAVYLCASSPQGTGPLYEQYFGPGTRLTVT.